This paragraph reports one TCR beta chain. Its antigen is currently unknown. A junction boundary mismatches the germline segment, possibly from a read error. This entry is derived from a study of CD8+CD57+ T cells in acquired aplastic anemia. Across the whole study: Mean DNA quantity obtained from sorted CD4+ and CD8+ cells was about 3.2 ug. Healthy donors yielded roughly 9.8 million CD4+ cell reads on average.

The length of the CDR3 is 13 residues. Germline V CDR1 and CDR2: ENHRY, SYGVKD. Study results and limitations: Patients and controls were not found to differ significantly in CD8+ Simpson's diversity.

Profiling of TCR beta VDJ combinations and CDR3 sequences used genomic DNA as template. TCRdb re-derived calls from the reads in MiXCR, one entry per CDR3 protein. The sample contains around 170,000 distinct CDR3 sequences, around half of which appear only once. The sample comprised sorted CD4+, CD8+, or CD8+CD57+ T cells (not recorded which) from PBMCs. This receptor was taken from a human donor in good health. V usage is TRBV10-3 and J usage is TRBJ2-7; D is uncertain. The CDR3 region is CAISGSTAEVQHF. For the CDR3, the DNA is TGTGCCATCAGTGGAAGCACAGCTGAAGTGCAGCACTTC.